The 7 T cell receptor beta chains reported below all come from one sample, sequenced in a study of identical twins. TCRdb analysed the 5' RACE reads with MiXCR anew, one entry per CDR3 protein. The sample lists under 250,000 distinct CDR3 sequences; roughly 13% were seen once. These data were likewise used in another study, on yellow fever vaccine responses in identical twins.

The sequenced material came from memory (CD45RO+) T cells sorted from blood. All receptors come from a woman aged 18-29 years in good health.

The V call is TRBV9, the J call TRBJ2-2, with 9 bases lining up with TRBD2. Per germline, CDR1 SGDLS and CDR2 YYNGEE. Trimming at V came to 3 bases and at J to 0 bases, leaving 3 bases not matched to a gene. CDR3 length: 16 residues. CDR3 sequence reads: CASSARLAANTGELFF. The CDR3, as DNA: TGTGCCAGCAGCGCTAGACTAGCGGCGAACACCGGGGAGCTGTTTTTT.

V is TRBV7-8 and J is TRBJ2-7, with 8 bases that match TRBD2. The CDR3 has 14 residues. V was clipped by 6 bases and J by 0 bases; unmatched bases: 4. Germline-derived CDR1 and CDR2 are SGHVS and FQNEAQ. For the CDR3, the DNA is TGTGCCAGCAGTAATAGCGGGGCCTCCTACGAGCAGTACTTC. It yields the protein CASSNSGASYEQYF.

This clonotype was seen repeatedly, ten times or more. This chain connects TRBV7-2 to TRBJ1-4; D is ambiguous. This CDR3 region has 14 residues. V was cut by 1 base and J by 10 bases, with 13 bases left in between. From germline, CDR1 is SGHTA and CDR2 FQGNSA. CDR3 loop: CASSLGTFMGKLFF. CDR3 nucleotide sequence: TGTGCCAGCAGCTTAGGGACTTTTATGGGAAAACTGTTTTTT.

The J gene is TRBJ2-6, the V gene TRBV7-3; tentatively, D is TRBD2 (7 bases). Germline V lookup: CDR1 SGHTA, CDR2 FQGTGA. V was clipped by 5 bases and J by 4 bases, with 18 bases between them. This CDR3 has 17 residues. The CDR3: CASSPLGGPEGANVLTF. CDR3 nucleotide sequence: TGTGCCAGCAGCCCATTGGGGGGGCCGGAAGGGGCCAACGTCCTGACTTTC.

Many counts were recorded for this clonotype. This sequence joins TRBV5-1 and TRBJ2-1; 9 nucleotides match TRBD1. V dropped 3 bases and J dropped 5; count of bases not matched to a gene: 6. The germline V gene encodes CDR1 SGHRS and CDR2 YFSETQ. The CDR3 runs to 15 residues. As DNA, the CDR3 is TGCGCCAGCAGCTGGGGGGACAGGGCGGACAATGAGCAGTTCTTC. Protein sequence: CASSWGDRADNEQFF.

In its sample, this clonotype was seen many times. This chain links TRBV3-1 with TRBJ1-4; D is ambiguous. Trimming shortened V by 3 bases and J by 8 bases, and 10 bases separated the two germline ends. Germline V lookup: CDR1 LGHDT, CDR2 YNNKEL (reference sequence). The CDR3 runs 13 residues. The CDR3 loop reads CASSQILGEKLFF. The CDR3 bases are TGTGCCAGCAGCCAGATTCTGGGGGAAAAACTGTTTTTT.

This clonotype was detected many times. The chain combines TRBV7-9 with TRBJ1-5; possibly TRBD1 for D (5 bases). The ends were cut back, 1 base at V and 2 bases at J, with 6 bases in the middle. In germline, CDR1 is SEHNR, CDR2 FQNEAQ (reference sequence). This CDR3 has 14 residues. The CDR3 region has the DNA TGTGCCAGCAGCTTAGGGGGCCGCAATCAGCCCCAGCATTTT. Translating it yields CASSLGGRNQPQHF.